This T cell receptor beta chain was documented in a study of blood T cell repertoires in COVID-19. On the study more broadly: The United States, Italy and Spain supplied acute and convalescent COVID-19 samples. T cells, B-cell-depleted T cells, or PBMCs provided the cDNA or gDNA that served as material.

Germline CDR1 is SGHRS and CDR2 is YFSETQ. After removal of 2 bases from V and 3 bases from J, the junction contained 4 bases not matched to a gene. CDR3 size: 15 residues. In the original workflow: Counts of nucleated cells, estimated from reference gene primer amplification, were obtained. Produced via immunoSEQ multiplex PCR; TCRdb's table is partial and in-frame only. That table is the source of V, J and clone size, and D and trimming were worked out from the DNA. This repertoire shows 360,000 or so clones, 90% found once; its top ten account for approximately 7%. The TCR was taken from a man aged 18-30 years with active or convalescent COVID-19. This chain uses TRBV5-1 with TRBJ1-4; 7 bases fit TRBD1. Material for sequencing was peripheral blood. The CDR3 DNA reads TGCGCCAGCAGCTTTACAGGGGATTCTAATGAAAAACTGTTTTTT. Translating it yields CASSFTGDSNEKLFF.